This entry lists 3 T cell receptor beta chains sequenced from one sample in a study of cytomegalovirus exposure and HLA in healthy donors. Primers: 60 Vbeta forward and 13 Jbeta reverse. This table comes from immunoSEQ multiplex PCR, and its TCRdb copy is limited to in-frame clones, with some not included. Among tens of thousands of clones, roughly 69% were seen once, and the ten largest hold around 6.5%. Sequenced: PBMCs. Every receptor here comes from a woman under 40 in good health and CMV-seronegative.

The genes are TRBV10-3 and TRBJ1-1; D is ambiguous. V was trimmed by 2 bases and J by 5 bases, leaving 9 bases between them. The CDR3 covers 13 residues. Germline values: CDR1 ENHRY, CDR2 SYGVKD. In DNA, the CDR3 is TGTGCCATCAGTGAGCAACGTCGGACTGAAGCTTTCTTT. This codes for CAISEQRRTEAFF.

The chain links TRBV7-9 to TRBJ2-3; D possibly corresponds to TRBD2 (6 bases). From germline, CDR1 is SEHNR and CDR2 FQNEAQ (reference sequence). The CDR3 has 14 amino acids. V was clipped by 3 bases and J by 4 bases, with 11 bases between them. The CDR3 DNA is TGTGCCAGCAGCTTTGGAGGGACTTCAGATACGCAGTATTTT. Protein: CASSFGGTSDTQYF.

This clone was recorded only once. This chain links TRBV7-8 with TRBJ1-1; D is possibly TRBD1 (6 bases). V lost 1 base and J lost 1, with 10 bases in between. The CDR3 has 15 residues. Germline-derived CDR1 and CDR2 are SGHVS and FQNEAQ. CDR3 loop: CASSLEGRGNTEAFF. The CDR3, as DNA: TGTGCCAGCAGCTTAGAAGGCAGGGGGAACACTGAAGCTTTCTTT. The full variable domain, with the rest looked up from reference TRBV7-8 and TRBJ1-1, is GAGVSQSPRYKVAKRGQDVALRCDPISGHVSLFWYQQALGQGPEFLTYFQNEAQLDKSGLPSDRFFAERPEGSVSTLKIQRTQQEDSAVYLCASSLEGRGNTEAFFGQGTRLTVV.